This T cell receptor beta chain was recorded in a study of technical replicates of blood from a few donors. Produced via immunoSEQ multiplex PCR; TCRdb's table is partial and in-frame only. The table records 90,000 or so clones, over 90% of them present only once. Germline CDR1 reads MNHEY; CDR2 reads SMNVEV (reference sequence). The CDR3 is 17 residues long. The V gene end was trimmed by 2 bases and the J gene end by 6 bases; junction bases not matched to a gene: 15. The rearrangement links TRBV27 to TRBJ2-7; 8 nucleotides line up with TRBD1. This clonotype was obtained from a human donor in good health. The sample was T cells isolated from PBMCs. In DNA form, the CDR3 reads TGTGCCAGCAGTTTAAACGGTCCCAGGGGGCGCTTGGGCGAGCAGTACTTC. Protein sequence: CASSLNGPRGRLGEQYF.